This TCR beta chain is from a study of cytomegalovirus exposure and HLA in healthy donors. Study conclusions and caveats: In a later analysis, at a false discovery rate of 0.05, under 20,000 TCR beta sequences were associated with HLA alleles. TCR beta chain V- and J-gene trimming was linked, in a later analysis, to a missense variant in DCLRE1C. CMV serostatus was the sole immune exposure data available. A list of about 180 TCR beta chains associated with cytomegalovirus was given.

The CDR3 spans 13 residues. The germline gives CDR1 SQVTM, CDR2 ANQGSEA. The V and J ends lost 5 bases and 5 bases, in that order; junction bases with no gene match: 7. The study ran its PCR with 60 Vbeta and 13 Jbeta primers. Sequencing used immunoSEQ multiplex PCR; TCRdb keeps in-frame clones, though not all of them. The sample has 60,000 to 75,000 clones; 85% are singletons. With regard to this clone: Antigen unknown.

Sequencing was carried out using PBMCs. The V gene is TRBV29-1, the J gene TRBJ2-7; 9 bases are shared with TRBD1. The TCR comes from a female donor in good health and CMV-seronegative. The CDR3 DNA reads TGCAGCGTTACCCCGGGACAGGGTAACGAGCAGTACTTC. As protein: CSVTPGQGNEQYF.